This record covers a single TCR beta chain. The ends lost 8 bases at V and 6 bases at J; junction bases unmatched: 5. Germline V gene lookup returns CDR1 MGHRA and CDR2 YSYEKL. The CDR3 sequence is 12 residues long. TCRdb's copy holds only in-frame clones and misses some; the assay was immunoSEQ multiplex PCR. Found here are 110,000 or so clones, 65% to 75% of them singletons; the top ten hold 20% to 25%. This sample was included in a study of shared clonotypes between healthy human individuals. The specimen sequenced was memory CD8+ T cells sorted from blood. Subset noted: CD45RO+ cells pooled with CCR7-negative TemRA cells. The chain uses TRBV4-1 and TRBJ1-2; TRBD1 aligns across 8 bases. The source is a woman aged 30 to 39 in good health. CDR3 in DNA: TGCGCCAGCGATAACAGGGGGGATGGCTACACCTTC. Amino acid sequence: CASDNRGDGYTF.